Below, 18 T cell receptor beta chains from the same sample are listed, as sequenced in a study of shared clonotypes between healthy human individuals. The repertoire was sequenced with immunoSEQ multiplex PCR; TCRdb's copy has only in-frame clones and lacks some. The repertoire consists of 1.5 million to 1.9 million clones, with approximately 98% occurring once and the leading ten covering 0.4% to 0.45%. The material sequenced was naive CD4+ T cells sorted from blood. Subset described: CD45RA+ positively selected. The receptors derive from a man younger than 45 in good health.

Only one count was recorded for this clone. The rearrangement uses TRBV9 and TRBJ2-1, with 10 bases matching TRBD2. Germline V gives CDR1 SGDLS, CDR2 YYNGEE. CDR3 length: 17 residues. Trimming cost V 0 bases and J 9 bases; bases outside gene matches: 12. CDR3 nucleotide sequence: TGTGCCAGCAGCGTAGCTCTATTTAGCGGGGGGAATGGTGAGCAGTTCTTC. It translates to CASSVALFSGGNGEQFF.

The V and J genes are TRBV5-1 and TRBJ2-5; a possible D gene is TRBD2 (7 bases). Germline-derived CDR1 and CDR2 are SGHRS and YFSETQ. V gave up 4 bases and J gave up 5 bases, with 21 bases separating them. This CDR3 has 16 residues. The CDR3 sequence is CASSLRGSGTSETQYF. CDR3 DNA sequence: TGCGCCAGCAGCCTGCGGGGGAGTGGGACATCGGAGACCCAGTACTTC.

J is TRBJ2-5 and V is TRBV19; 8 bases line up with TRBD1. Looked up from germline, CDR1 is LNHDA and CDR2 is SQIVND (reference sequence). The CDR3 has 15 residues. Trimming cost V 0 bases and J 1 base; bases outside gene matches: 1. CDR3 in DNA: TGTGCCAGTAGTATAGACAGGGGGCTCCAAGAGACCCAGTACTTC. Amino acids: CASSIDRGLQETQYF.

The chain couples TRBV5-1 to TRBJ2-1; TRBD1 matches at 8 bases. This CDR3 has 15 amino acids. The trim removed 3 bases at V and 4 bases at J, leaving 6 bases unmatched. The V gene's germline CDR1 is SGHRS and CDR2 YFSETQ. This CDR3 reads CASSSQDRGYNEQFF. As DNA, the CDR3 is TGCGCCAGCAGCTCACAAGACAGGGGTTACAATGAGCAGTTCTTC.

The chain links TRBV7-2 to TRBJ2-7; 10 positions match TRBD2. CDR1 and CDR2 from the germline V gene are SGHTA and FQGNSA. This CDR3 comprises 16 residues. J was trimmed by 3 bases and V by 5 bases; bases with no gene match: 10. For the CDR3, the DNA is TGTGCCAGCAGCCAGAGACTAGCGGGCCTCTACTACGAGCAGTACTTC. It specifies CASSQRLAGLYYEQYF.

The chain combines TRBV5-1 with TRBJ1-1; the D is unclear. CDR1 SGHRS and CDR2 YFSETQ come from the germline V gene. CDR3 size: 13 residues. The ends were cut back, 4 bases at V and 5 bases at J, with 12 bases in the middle. CDR3 bases: TGCGCCAGCAGCGGGAAGGGTGCAACTGAAGCTTTCTTT. It codes for CASSGKGATEAFF.

This rearrangement joins TRBV5-1 to TRBJ2-4; 9 positions match TRBD1. Germline V gives CDR1 SGHRS, CDR2 YFSETQ. There are 14 residues in the CDR3. The junction had 3 bases not matched to a gene; V was cut back by 0 bases and J by 8 bases. CDR3 region: CASSLEGQGDIQYF. CDR3 nucleotides: TGCGCCAGCAGCTTGGAGGGACAGGGAGACATTCAGTACTTC.

The gene calls are TRBV5-6 and TRBJ2-7; the match to TRBD2 covers 10 bases. After removal of 4 bases from V and 6 bases from J, the junction contained 10 bases not matched to a gene. The germline CDR1 and CDR2 sequences are SGHDT and YYEEEE. The CDR3 length is 15 residues. In DNA form, the CDR3 reads TGTGCCAGCAGCCTGGTAGCGGGAGGTATCGGCGAGCAGTACTTC. This sequence encodes CASSLVAGGIGEQYF.

A remark on this clone: This specimen includes other DNA sequences encoding the same CDR3. DNA of the CDR3: TGTGCCAGTAGTCGCACAGGGTTGGAGCAGTACTTC. Translated, it gives CASSRTGLEQYF. This rearrangement joins TRBV19 to TRBJ2-7; tentatively, D is TRBD1 (6 bases). The CDR3 contains 12 residues. Trimming left V 5 bases short and J 7 bases short, with 12 bases between. Per germline, CDR1 LNHDA and CDR2 SQIVND (reference sequence).

The chain is built from TRBV2 and TRBJ2-5; 8 bases are shared with TRBD1. The V segment lost 4 bases and the J segment 11 bases; nucleotides outside the gene matches: 12. The CDR3 runs 14 residues. Germline V lookup: CDR1 SNHLY, CDR2 FYNNEI. CDR3 in DNA: TGTGCCAGCAGTGGGTTGGGACAGGAGATTGCGCAGTACTTC. It encodes CASSGLGQEIAQYF.

The chain couples TRBV5-1 to TRBJ1-2, with TRBD1 matching 8 bases. The J segment lost 4 bases and the V segment lost 3 bases, leaving 2 bases of the junction unmatched. In germline, CDR1 is SGHRS, CDR2 YFSETQ. The length of the CDR3 is 13 residues. The CDR3 here is CASSWTGSYGYTF. The CDR3, as DNA: TGCGCCAGCAGCTGGACAGGGTCCTATGGCTACACCTTC.

The chain carries TRBV5-4 and TRBJ1-1, with 10 bases aligning to TRBD1. Germline values: CDR1 SGHNT, CDR2 YYREEE (reference sequence). The V and J ends lost 3 bases and 1 base, in that order; junction bases with no gene match: 9. This CDR3 comprises 17 residues. CDR3 DNA sequence: TGTGCCAGCAGCTGGGACAGGGGCATGCCCTCGAACACTGAAGCTTTCTTT. Protein: CASSWDRGMPSNTEAFF.

This clone has only one observation. At the DNA level, this CDR3 is encoded by other sequences in the same sample as well. This chain links TRBV9 with TRBJ2-7; tentative D call: TRBD1 (6 bases). Germline V gene lookup returns CDR1 SGDLS and CDR2 YYNGEE. The CDR3 has 14 residues. V lost 0 bases to trimming and J lost 3 bases, with 10 bases between them. The DNA of the CDR3 is TGTGCCAGCAGCGTAGCTAGCAGGGGCTACGAGCAGTACTTC. Translating gives CASSVASRGYEQYF.

The chain combines TRBV7-6 with TRBJ2-5; no definite D call. Looked up from germline, CDR1 is SGHVS and CDR2 is FNYEAQ. Trimming cost V 3 bases and J 5 bases, with 4 bases left between them. This CDR3 comprises 11 residues. The CDR3 sequence is CASSFRETQYF. CDR3 in DNA: TGTGCCAGCAGCTTTCGCGAGACCCAGTACTTC.

The CDR3 is CASSSFVLAGVGDTQYF. The CDR3 bases are TGTGCCAGCAGCTCTTTTGTGCTAGCGGGAGTAGGAGATACGCAGTATTTT. V is TRBV7-2 and J is TRBJ2-3; 10 bases are a match to TRBD2. Germline-derived CDR1 and CDR2 are SGHTA and FQGNSA. V was pared by 4 bases and J by 5 bases, with 12 bases of the junction left unmatched. The CDR3 consists of 17 residues.

Worth noting for this clone: Other DNA sequences in the sample encode the same CDR3. The CDR3 spells CASSLSSGNTIYF. CDR3 sequence (DNA): TGTGCCAGCAGCCTAAGCTCTGGAAACACCATATATTTT. V and J are TRBV7-6 and TRBJ1-3; no firm D call. From germline, CDR1 is SGHVS and CDR2 FNYEAQ. The CDR3 is 13 amino acids. Trimming removed 5 bases at V and 0 bases at J, with 5 bases between.

The chain carries TRBV7-2 and TRBJ2-7; 7 bases align to TRBD2. The CDR3 has 15 amino acids. Looked up from germline, CDR1 is SGHTA and CDR2 is FQGNSA. Trimming at V came to 4 bases and at J to 7 bases, leaving 13 bases not matched to a gene. CDR3 nucleotides: TGTGCCAGCAGCTCAGCCCTAGCGGCCCCTGTAGAGCAGTACTTC. Its protein product is CASSSALAAPVEQYF.

The chain carries TRBV2 and TRBJ2-2; either TRBD1 or TRBD2 may fit D (5 bases each). Germline V gives CDR1 SNHLY, CDR2 FYNNEI. The CDR3 is 16 residues long. V was cut by 8 bases and J by 0 bases, with 16 bases left in between. CDR3 DNA sequence: TGTGCCAGCTCGTGGATCCAGGGACCGAACACCGGGGAGCTGTTTTTT. Protein product: CASSWIQGPNTGELFF.